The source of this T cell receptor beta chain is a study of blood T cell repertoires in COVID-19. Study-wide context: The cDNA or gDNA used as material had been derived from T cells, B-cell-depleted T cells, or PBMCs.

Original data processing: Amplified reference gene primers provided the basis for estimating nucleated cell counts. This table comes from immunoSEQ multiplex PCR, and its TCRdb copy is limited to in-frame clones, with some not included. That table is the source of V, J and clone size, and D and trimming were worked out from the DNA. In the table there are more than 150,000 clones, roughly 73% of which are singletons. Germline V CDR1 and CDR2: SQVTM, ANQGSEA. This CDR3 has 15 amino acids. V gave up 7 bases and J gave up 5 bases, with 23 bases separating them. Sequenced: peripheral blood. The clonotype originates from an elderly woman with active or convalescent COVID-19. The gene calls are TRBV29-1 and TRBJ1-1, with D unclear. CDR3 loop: CSASARGGAGTEAFF. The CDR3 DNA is TGCAGCGCCTCTGCGAGAGGAGGCGCAGGAACTGAAGCTTTCTTT.